These T cell receptor beta chains were read from a single sample in a study of blood T cell repertoires in COVID-19. Generated by immunoSEQ multiplex PCR, the TCRdb table keeps only in-frame clones and is missing some. The sample has around 220,000 clones, around four fifths seen once. The source material was peripheral blood. Every receptor here comes from a man aged 25-45 years with active or convalescent COVID-19. Each CDR3 is given with its conserved first and last residue. D genes are given only for firm matches. Clone size is not always given. Where it is, it says once, few, many or a class for expanded clones.

v_call,j_call,clone_size,d_call,cdr3_nt,cdr3_aa
TRBV5-6,TRBJ2-1,-,-,TGTGCCAGCAGCTTGGCGTCGCGGGTTGCCTACAATGAGCAGTTCTTC,CASSLASRVAYNEQFF
TRBV18,TRBJ1-1,-,-,TGTGCCAGCTCACCTCTTCGTTTGGGGGGGAACACTGAAGCTTTCTTT,CASSPLRLGGNTEAFF
TRBV18,TRBJ1-6,-,TRBD1,TGTGCCAGCTCACAAACCGACAGGGCCCTCCACTTT,CASSQTDRALHF
TRBV9,TRBJ1-5,-,-,TGTGCCAGCAGCGTAGGCGGGGAATACCAGCCCCAGCATTTT,CASSVGGEYQPQHF
TRBV18,TRBJ2-1,-,TRBD1,TGTGCCAGCTCTACAACCGGGACAGACTACAATGAGCAGTTCTTC,CASSTTGTDYNEQFF
TRBV6-5,TRBJ1-2,-,TRBD1,TGTGCCAGCAGGGGGGGACAGGGAATCCATGGCTACACCTTC,CASRGGQGIHGYTF
TRBV9,TRBJ2-7,-,TRBD2,TGTGCCAGCAGCCCCTCTAGCGGGAGGCTTTCGGGGGAGCAGTACTTC,CASSPSSGRLSGEQYF
TRBV24-1,TRBJ2-2,-,TRBD1,TGTGCCACCAGTGTTTCCGGACAGGGGATCGGGGAGCTGTTTTTT,CATSVSGQGIGELFF
TRBV7-2,TRBJ2-7,-,TRBD1,TGTGCCAGCAGCTTGAGGACAGGGCCCTCCTACGAGCAGTACTTC,CASSLRTGPSYEQYF
TRBV18,TRBJ1-2,few,-,TGTGCCAGCTCACCATCTTCCCCATTGAGGGACTATGGCTACACCTTC,CASSPSSPLRDYGYTF
TRBV6-1,TRBJ2-1,-,TRBD2,TGTGCCAGCAGTGAGGGACTAGCGGGTTACTCCTACAATGAGCAGTTCTTC,CASSEGLAGYSYNEQFF
TRBV7-9,TRBJ2-7,-,-,TGTGCCAGCAGTGGCGAGGGATCCTACGAGCAGTACTTC,CASSGEGSYEQYF
TRBV5-1,TRBJ2-7,-,-,TGCGCCAGCAGGAGTCTAGGCGGCCACGAGCAGTACTTC,CASRSLGGHEQYF
TRBV6-4,TRBJ2-1,-,-,TGTGCCAGCAGTGACTCCGTCCCAGGGGAGAAGCAGTTCTTC,CASSDSVPGEKQFF
TRBV5-4,TRBJ2-1,-,TRBD1,TGTGCCAGCAGCCCCCCGGGACAGTACAATGAGCAGTTCTTC,CASSPPGQYNEQFF
TRBV13,TRBJ1-2,-,TRBD1,TGTGCCAGCAGTTGGACAGGGGCCGCCTATGGCTACACCTTC,CASSWTGAAYGYTF
TRBV5-4,TRBJ2-7,-,-,TGTGCCAGCAGCTTGGCCGAGAGGGACACCGAGCAGTACTTC,CASSLAERDTEQYF
TRBV5-4,TRBJ1-1,once,TRBD1,TGTGCCAGCAGCCCAACCCCGGGACAGGGGAACACTGAAGCTTTCTTT,CASSPTPGQGNTEAFF
TRBV5-6,TRBJ2-1,-,TRBD2,TGTGCCAGCAGCTTCCCTCTAGCGGGAGGGCAGGATGAGCAGTTCTTC,CASSFPLAGGQDEQFF
TRBV19,TRBJ1-5,once,TRBD1,TGTGCCAGTAGTGGGACAGGGCCCCAGCCCCAGCATTTT,CASSGTGPQPQHF